This TCR beta chain was recorded in a study of TIL therapy for anti-PD-1-resistant metastatic lung cancer. This was the immunoSEQ v3 assay. Libraries were prepared by immunoSEQ multiplex PCR; TCRdb keeps only in-frame clonotypes and omits some of them. The sample records tens of thousands of clones, about 70% being singletons. Time point here: pre-treatment sample, taken before nivolumab and TIL therapy. The CDR3 is 15 residues long. Germline CDR1 and CDR2: MNHEY and SMNVEV (reference sequence). Trimming stripped 1 base from V and 2 bases from J, with 12 bases between. This chain links TRBV27 with TRBJ2-7; D may be TRBD1 or TRBD2 (7 bases each). The clonotype originates from a woman between 30 and 79 years old with non-small cell lung cancer. Here the sequenced sample was blood, taken at baseline. The CDR3 sequence: CASSLFRGGPYEQYF. CDR3 coding DNA: TGTGCCAGCAGTTTATTCAGGGGGGGACCCTACGAGCAGTACTTC.